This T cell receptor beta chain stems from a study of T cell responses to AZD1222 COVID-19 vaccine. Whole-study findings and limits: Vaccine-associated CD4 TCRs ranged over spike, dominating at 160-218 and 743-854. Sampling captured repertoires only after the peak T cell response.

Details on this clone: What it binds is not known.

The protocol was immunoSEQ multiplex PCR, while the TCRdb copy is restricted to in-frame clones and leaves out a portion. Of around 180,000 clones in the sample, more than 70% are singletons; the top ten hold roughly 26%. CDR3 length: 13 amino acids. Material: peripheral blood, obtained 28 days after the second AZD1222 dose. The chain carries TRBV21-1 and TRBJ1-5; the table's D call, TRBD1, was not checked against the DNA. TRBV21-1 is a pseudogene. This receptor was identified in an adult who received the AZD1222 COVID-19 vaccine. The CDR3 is CGRYPDRSQPQHF. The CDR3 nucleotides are TGTGGCAGATACCCGGACAGATCTCAGCCCCAGCATTTT.